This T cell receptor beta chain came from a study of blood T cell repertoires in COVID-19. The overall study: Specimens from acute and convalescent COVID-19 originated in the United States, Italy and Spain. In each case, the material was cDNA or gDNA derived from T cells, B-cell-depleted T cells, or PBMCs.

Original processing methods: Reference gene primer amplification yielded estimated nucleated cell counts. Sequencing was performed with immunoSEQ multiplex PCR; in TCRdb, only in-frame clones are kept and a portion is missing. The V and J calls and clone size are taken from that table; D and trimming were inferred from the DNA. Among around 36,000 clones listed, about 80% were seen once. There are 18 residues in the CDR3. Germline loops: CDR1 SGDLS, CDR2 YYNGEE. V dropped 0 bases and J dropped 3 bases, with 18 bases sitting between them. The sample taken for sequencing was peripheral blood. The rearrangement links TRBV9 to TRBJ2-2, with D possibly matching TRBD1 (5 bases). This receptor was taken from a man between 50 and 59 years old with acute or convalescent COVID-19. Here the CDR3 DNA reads TGTGCCAGCAGCGTAGGTATTGTCGCGACAGACGACACCGGGGAGCTGTTTTTT. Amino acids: CASSVGIVATDDTGELFF.